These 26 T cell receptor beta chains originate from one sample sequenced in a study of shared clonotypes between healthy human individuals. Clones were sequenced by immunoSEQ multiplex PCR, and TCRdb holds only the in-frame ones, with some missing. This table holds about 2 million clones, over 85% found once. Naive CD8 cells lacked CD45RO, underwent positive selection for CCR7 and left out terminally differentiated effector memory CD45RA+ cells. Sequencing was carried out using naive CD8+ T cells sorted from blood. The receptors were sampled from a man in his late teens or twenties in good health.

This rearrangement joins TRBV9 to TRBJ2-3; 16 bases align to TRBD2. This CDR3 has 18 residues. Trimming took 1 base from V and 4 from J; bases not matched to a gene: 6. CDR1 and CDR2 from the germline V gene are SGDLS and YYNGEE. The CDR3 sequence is CASSVYSGTSGRADTQYF. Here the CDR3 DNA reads TGTGCCAGCAGCGTATACTCTGGGACTAGCGGGAGGGCAGATACGCAGTATTTT. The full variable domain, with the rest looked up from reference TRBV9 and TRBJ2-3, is DSGVTQTPKHLITATGQRVTLRCSPRSGDLSVYWYQQSLDQGLQFLIQYYNGEERAKGNILERFSAQQFPDLHSELNLSSLELGDSALYFCASSVYSGTSGRADTQYFGPGTRLTVL.

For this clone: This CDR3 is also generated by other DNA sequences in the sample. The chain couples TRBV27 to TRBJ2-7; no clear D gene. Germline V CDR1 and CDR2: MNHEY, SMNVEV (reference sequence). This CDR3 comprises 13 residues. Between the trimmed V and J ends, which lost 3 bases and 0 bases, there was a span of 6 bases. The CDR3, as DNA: TGTGCCAGCAGTTTTCGAATCTCCTACGAGCAGTACTTC. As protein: CASSFRISYEQYF.

The CDR3: CASSLYPGQAQNEKLFF. DNA for the CDR3: TGCGCCAGCAGCCTATACCCGGGACAGGCCCAAAATGAAAAACTGTTTTTT. J is TRBJ1-4 and V is TRBV4-1; 8 nucleotides align to TRBD1. Germline CDR1 and CDR2: MGHRA and YSYEKL. This CDR3 has 17 residues. V trimming: 4 bases; J trimming: 5 bases; junction bases outside the gene matches: 12.

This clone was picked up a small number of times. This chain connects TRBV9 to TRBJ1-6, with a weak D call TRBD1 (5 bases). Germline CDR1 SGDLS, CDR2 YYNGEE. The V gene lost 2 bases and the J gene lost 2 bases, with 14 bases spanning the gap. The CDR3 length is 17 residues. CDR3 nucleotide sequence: TGTGCCAGCAGCGTGTCGAGCAGGGCTGCCTATAATTCACCCCTCCACTTT. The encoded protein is CASSVSSRAAYNSPLHF.

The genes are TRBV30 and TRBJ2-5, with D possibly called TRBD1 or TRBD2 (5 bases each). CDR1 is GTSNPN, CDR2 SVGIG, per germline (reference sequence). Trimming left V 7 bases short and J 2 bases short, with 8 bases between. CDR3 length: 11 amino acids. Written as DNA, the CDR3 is TGTGCCTCGGGACCACAAGAGACCCAGTACTTC. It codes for CASGPQETQYF.

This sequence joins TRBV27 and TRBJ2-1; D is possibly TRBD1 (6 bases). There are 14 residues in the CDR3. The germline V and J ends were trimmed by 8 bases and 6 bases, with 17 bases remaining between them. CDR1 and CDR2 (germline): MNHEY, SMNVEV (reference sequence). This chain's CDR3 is CASQGTMRINEQFF. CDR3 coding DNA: TGTGCCAGCCAGGGGACAATGAGGATCAATGAGCAGTTCTTC.

As DNA, the CDR3 is TGTGCCAGCAGCTTAGATCACGGAAAAGAGCAGTTCTTC. The encoded protein is CASSLDHGKEQFF. The chain employs TRBV11-3 and TRBJ2-1; D is unresolved. The V end lost 0 bases, the J end lost 10 bases, and 10 bases lay between the germline ends. The CDR3 consists of 13 residues. CDR1 is SGHNT and CDR2 is YENEEA in the germline V gene.

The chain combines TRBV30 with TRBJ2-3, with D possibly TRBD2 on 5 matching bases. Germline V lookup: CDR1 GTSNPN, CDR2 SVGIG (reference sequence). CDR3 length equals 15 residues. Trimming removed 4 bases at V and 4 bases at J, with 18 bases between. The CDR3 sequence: CAWKFSGFSSDTQYF. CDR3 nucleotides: TGTGCCTGGAAGTTCAGCGGTTTTTCTTCAGATACGCAGTATTTT.

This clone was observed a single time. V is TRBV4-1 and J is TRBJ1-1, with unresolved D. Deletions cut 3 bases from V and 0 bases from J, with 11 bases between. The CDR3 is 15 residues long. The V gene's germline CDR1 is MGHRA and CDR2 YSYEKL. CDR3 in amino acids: CASSHIDIMNTEAFF. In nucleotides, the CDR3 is TGCGCCAGCAGCCATATAGACATAATGAACACTGAAGCTTTCTTT.

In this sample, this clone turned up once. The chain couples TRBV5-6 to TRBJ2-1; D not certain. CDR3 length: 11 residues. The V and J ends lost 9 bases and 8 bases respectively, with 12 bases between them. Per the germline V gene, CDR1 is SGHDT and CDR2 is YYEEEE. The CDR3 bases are TGTGCCACCCAGTTAGGCCATGAGCAGTTCTTC. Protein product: CATQLGHEQFF.

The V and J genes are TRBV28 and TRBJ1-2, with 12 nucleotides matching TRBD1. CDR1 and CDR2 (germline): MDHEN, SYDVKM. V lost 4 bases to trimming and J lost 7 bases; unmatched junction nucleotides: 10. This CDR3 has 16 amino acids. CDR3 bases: TGTGCCAGCAGTTCACCGACGGGACAGGGGGCGTTTGGCTACACCTTC. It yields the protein CASSSPTGQGAFGYTF.

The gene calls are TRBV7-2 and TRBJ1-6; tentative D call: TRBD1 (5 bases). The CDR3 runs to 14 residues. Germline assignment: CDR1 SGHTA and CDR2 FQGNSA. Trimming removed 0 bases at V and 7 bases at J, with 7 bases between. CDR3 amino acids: CASSLAAGNSPLHF. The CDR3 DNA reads TGTGCCAGCAGCTTAGCCGCAGGGAATTCACCCCTCCACTTT. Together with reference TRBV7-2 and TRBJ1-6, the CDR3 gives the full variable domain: GAGVSQSPSNKVTEKGKDVELRCDPISGHTALYWYRQSLGQGLEFLIYFQGNSAPDKSGLPSDRFSAERTGGSVSTLTIQRTQQEDSAVYLCASSLAAGNSPLHFGNGTRLTVT.

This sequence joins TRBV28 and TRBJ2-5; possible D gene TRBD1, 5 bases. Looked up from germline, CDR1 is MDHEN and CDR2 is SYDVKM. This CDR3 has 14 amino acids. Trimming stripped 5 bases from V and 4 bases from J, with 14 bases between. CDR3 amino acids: CASSLLSGLETQYF. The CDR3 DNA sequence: TGTGCCAGCAGTCTTCTCTCAGGGTTAGAGACCCAGTACTTC.

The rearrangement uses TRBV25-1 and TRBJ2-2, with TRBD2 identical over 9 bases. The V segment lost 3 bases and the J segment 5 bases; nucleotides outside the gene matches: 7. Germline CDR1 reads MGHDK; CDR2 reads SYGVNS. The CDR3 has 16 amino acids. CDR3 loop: CASSDWGGRATGELFF. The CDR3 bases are TGTGCCAGCAGTGATTGGGGCGGGAGGGCGACCGGGGAGCTGTTTTTT.

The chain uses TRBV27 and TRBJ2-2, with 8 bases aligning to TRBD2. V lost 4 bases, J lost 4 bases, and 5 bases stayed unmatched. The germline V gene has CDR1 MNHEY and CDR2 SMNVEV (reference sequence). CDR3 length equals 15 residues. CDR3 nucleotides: TGTGCCAGCAGTTCCTTAGCGGGGTTCACCGGGGAGCTGTTTTTT. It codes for CASSSLAGFTGELFF.

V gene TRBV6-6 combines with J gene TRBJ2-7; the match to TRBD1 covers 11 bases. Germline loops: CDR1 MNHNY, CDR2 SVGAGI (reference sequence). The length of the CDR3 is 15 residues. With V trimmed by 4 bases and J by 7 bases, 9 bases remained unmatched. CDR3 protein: CASSSPGTGGCEQYF. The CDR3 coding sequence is TGTGCCAGCAGTTCCCCCGGGACAGGGGGTTGTGAGCAGTACTTC.

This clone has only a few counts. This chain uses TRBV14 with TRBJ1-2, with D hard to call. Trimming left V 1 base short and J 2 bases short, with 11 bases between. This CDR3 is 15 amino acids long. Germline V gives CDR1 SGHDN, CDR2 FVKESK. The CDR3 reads CASSQAHNLNYGYTF. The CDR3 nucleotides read TGTGCCAGCAGCCAAGCGCATAACTTGAACTATGGCTACACCTTC. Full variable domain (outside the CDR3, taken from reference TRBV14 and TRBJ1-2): EAGVTQFPSHSVIEKGQTVTLRCDPISGHDNLYWYRRVMGKEIKFLLHFVKESKQDESGMPNNRFLAERTGGTYSTLKVQPAELEDSGVYFCASSQAHNLNYGYTFGSGTRLTVV.

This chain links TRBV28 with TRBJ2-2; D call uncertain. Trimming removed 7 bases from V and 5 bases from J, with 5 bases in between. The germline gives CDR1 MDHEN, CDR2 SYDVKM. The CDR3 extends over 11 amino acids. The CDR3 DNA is TGTGCCAGCACGGAGACCGGGGAGCTGTTTTTT. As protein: CASTETGELFF.

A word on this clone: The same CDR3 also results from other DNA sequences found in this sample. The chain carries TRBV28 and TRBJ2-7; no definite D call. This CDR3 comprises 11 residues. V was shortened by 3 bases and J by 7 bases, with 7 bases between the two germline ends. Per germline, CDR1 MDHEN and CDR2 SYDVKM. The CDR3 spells CASSLGPEQYF. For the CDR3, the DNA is TGTGCCAGCAGTTTGGGCCCGGAGCAGTACTTC.

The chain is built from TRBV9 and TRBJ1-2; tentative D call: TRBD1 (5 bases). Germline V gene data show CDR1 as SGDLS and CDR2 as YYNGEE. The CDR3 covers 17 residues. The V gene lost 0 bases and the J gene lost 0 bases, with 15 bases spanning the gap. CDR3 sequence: CASSVAIAGGANYGYTF. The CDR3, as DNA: TGTGCCAGCAGCGTAGCTATTGCAGGAGGGGCTAACTATGGCTACACCTTC. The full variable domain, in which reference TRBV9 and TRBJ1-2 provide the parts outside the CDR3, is DSGVTQTPKHLITATGQRVTLRCSPRSGDLSVYWYQQSLDQGLQFLIQYYNGEERAKGNILERFSAQQFPDLHSELNLSSLELGDSALYFCASSVAIAGGANYGYTFGSGTRLTVV.

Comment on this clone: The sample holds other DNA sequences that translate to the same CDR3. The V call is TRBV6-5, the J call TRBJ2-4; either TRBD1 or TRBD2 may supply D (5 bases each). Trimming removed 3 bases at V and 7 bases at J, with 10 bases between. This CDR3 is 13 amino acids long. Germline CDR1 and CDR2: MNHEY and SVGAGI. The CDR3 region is CASSYGTGNIQYF. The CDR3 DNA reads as TGTGCCAGCAGTTATGGGACGGGGAACATTCAGTACTTC.

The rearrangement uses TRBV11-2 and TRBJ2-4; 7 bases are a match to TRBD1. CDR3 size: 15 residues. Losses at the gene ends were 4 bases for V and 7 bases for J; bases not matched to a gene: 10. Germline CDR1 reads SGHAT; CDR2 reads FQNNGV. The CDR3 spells CASSSSSDRENIQYF. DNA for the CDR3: TGTGCCAGCAGCTCTTCCAGTGACAGGGAGAACATTCAGTACTTC.

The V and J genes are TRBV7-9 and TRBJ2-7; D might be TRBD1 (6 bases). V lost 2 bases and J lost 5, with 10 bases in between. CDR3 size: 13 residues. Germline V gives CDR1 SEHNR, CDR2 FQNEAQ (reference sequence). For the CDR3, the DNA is TGTGCCAGCAGCTTACTGGGGGCGGACGAGCAGTACTTC. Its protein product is CASSLLGADEQYF. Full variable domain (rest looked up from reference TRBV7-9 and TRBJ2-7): DTGVSQNPRHKITKRGQNVTFRCDPISEHNRLYWYRQTLGQGPEFLTYFQNEAQLEKSRLLSDRFSAERPKGSFSTLEIQRTEQGDSAMYLCASSLLGADEQYFGPGTRLTVT.

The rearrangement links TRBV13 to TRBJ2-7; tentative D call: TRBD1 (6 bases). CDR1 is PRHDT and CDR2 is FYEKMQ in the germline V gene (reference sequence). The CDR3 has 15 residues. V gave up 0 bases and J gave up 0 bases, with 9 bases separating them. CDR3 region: CASSLGQGFSYEQYF. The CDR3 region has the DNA TGTGCCAGCAGCTTAGGACAGGGCTTCTCCTACGAGCAGTACTTC.

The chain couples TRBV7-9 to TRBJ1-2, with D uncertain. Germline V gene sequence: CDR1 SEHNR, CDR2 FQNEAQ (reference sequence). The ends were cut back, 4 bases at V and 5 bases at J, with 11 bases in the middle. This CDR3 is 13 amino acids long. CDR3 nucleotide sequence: TGTGCCAGCAGCTCCCCAGGATTTTATGGCTACACCTTC. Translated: CASSSPGFYGYTF.

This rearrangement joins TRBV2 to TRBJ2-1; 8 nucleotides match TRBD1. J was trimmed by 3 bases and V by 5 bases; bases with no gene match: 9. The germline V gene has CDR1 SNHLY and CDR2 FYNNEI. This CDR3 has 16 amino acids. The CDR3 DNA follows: TGTGCCAGCAGTTCCTCCGGGACAGGTGTCTACAATGAGCAGTTCTTC. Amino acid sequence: CASSSSGTGVYNEQFF.